This T cell receptor beta chain was identified during a study of T cells in localized non-small cell lung cancer. Points from the study as a whole: Appearance in adjacent lung was seen for a median around 60 of the top 100 tumor clones. There was higher T cell clonality in uninvolved adjacent lung than in tumor, and it was highest there.

The table came from immunoSEQ multiplex PCR; TCRdb's copy has only in-frame clones and leaves some out. Counted here are over a thousand clones, around 28% occurring once; the ten biggest clones make up just over 30%. Adjacent lung samples, free of atypia, were obtained at least 2 cm from the tumor margin. To note about this clone: Its antigen is still unknown.

The CDR3 runs 13 residues. Trimming at V came to 4 bases and at J to 1 base, leaving 2 bases not matched to a gene. Germline V gene lookup returns CDR1 SQVTM and CDR2 ANQGSEA. The rearrangement joins TRBV29-1 to TRBJ1-2; TRBD1 matches at 8 bases. The sequencing here drew on normal lung tissue next to the tumor, taken before any cancer treatment. The TCR comes from a man between 35 and 75 years old with stage II lung adenocarcinoma. As DNA, the CDR3 is TGCAGCGTTGCACAGGGGGGTAACTATGGCTACACCTTC. This sequence encodes CSVAQGGNYGYTF.